A single sample is the source of the 29 T cell receptor beta chains below, sequenced in a study of spatial heterogeneity in lung cancer (dated by TCRdb to about 2019). Library generation was performed with 5' RACE. Sequenced on a NextSeq 500. TCRdb's own reprocessing of the public reads used fastp at Q25 and MiXCR and kept productive beta chains. Every distinct CDR3 protein forms one entry, paired with its most common genes and DNA. Within this sample are 7,000 to 10,000 distinct CDR3 sequences, with roughly 3% of them counted one time only. The ten largest clonotypes hold roughly an eighth of the sample. No antigen is known for these receptors. In light of the paper, this sample's time point label describes: sample taken at primary tumor resection. Overall study results and their limits: The tumor nonsynonymous mutation count correlated with the number of expanded intratumoral alpha and beta TCRs.

The starting material was lung tumor tissue, obtained at surgery. Every receptor here comes from a male donor with early-stage non-small cell lung cancer.

By its share, this clonotype is medium-sized (0.01 to 0.1%). The rearrangement uses TRBV20-1 and TRBJ2-3, with 8 nucleotides matching TRBD2. V shed 1 base, J shed 6 bases, and the junction held 12 bases outside the gene matches. Germline values: CDR1 DFQATT, CDR2 SNEGSKA (reference sequence). CDR3 length equals 16 residues. In DNA, the CDR3 is TGCAGTGCTAGAGGTGAAAGAGCGGGGGCTGGGGATACGCAGTATTTT. Translating it yields CSARGERAGAGDTQYF.

This clonotype is labeled as medium-sized (0.01 to 0.1%). The chain has TRBV28 and TRBJ2-3; D might be TRBD1 (5 bases). The CDR3 sequence is 16 residues long. Germline-derived CDR1 and CDR2 are MDHEN and SYDVKM. Trimming pared 1 base from V and 3 bases from J, leaving 14 bases between. The CDR3 region is CASSLLGRLSTDTQYF. In DNA form, the CDR3 reads TGTGCCAGCAGTTTATTGGGGCGGTTGAGTACAGATACGCAGTATTTT.

This clonotype is labeled medium-sized. This chain joins TRBV28 and TRBJ1-3; D is undetermined. CDR1 is MDHEN and CDR2 is SYDVKM in the germline V gene. This CDR3 comprises 14 residues. Trimming took off 6 bases at V and 0 bases at J, with 9 bases between the two ends. The CDR3 reads CASRDGSSGNTIYF. CDR3 DNA sequence: TGTGCCAGCAGGGACGGCTCCTCTGGAAACACCATATATTTT.

This clonotype has a count of ten or more. The chain combines TRBV5-1 with TRBJ2-1, with TRBD1 identical over 9 bases. Trimming at V came to 2 bases and at J to 4 bases, leaving 4 bases not matched to a gene. The CDR3 is 15 amino acids. Germline V gene lookup returns CDR1 SGHRS and CDR2 YFSETQ. DNA for the CDR3: TGCGCCAGCAGCTTTGGGACAGGGCGTTACAATGAGCAGTTCTTC. Its translation: CASSFGTGRYNEQFF.

A note on this clonotype: This may be a read error, as it is one base from a much larger clone. As the CDR3 is not closed by the conserved phenylalanine or tryptophan, this likely results from a read error. The rearrangement joins TRBV14 to TRBJ1-3; TRBD1 agrees at 7 bases. Germline V CDR1 and CDR2: SGHDN, FVKESK. The CDR3 length is 15 residues. The J segment lost 5 bases and the V segment lost 3 bases, leaving 7 bases of the junction unmatched. This CDR3 is CASSHLDRLRNTIYI. DNA for the CDR3: TGTGCCAGCAGCCACCTGGACAGGCTCAGAAACACCATATATATT.

This clonotype occurred many times. The V call is TRBV10-3, the J call TRBJ2-3, with TRBD2 identical over 8 bases. V lost 6 bases to trimming and J lost 2 bases; unmatched junction nucleotides: 7. This CDR3 comprises 15 residues. Germline lookup yields CDR1 ENHRY and CDR2 SYGVKD. The CDR3, as DNA: TGTGCCATCAGGGCGAGCGGGGGCGTCACAGATACGCAGTATTTT. Translation: CAIRASGGVTDTQYF.

This clonotype is deemed medium-sized (0.01 to 0.1%). This chain uses TRBV7-9 with TRBJ2-1; no firm D call. Looked up from germline, CDR1 is SEHNR and CDR2 is FQNEAQ (reference sequence). CDR3 length: 12 residues. Deletions cut 5 bases from V and 6 bases from J, with 8 bases between. CDR3 in DNA: TGTGCCAGCAGCCCGGGTGGCAATGAGCAGTTCTTC. It yields the protein CASSPGGNEQFF.

This clonotype occurred many times. The chain recombines TRBV19 with TRBJ1-4; TRBD1 agrees at 7 bases. The CDR3 loop spans 16 amino acids. Germline V gene data show CDR1 as LNHDA and CDR2 as SQIVND (reference sequence). With V trimmed by 5 bases and J by 7 bases, 13 bases remained unmatched. For the CDR3, the DNA is TGTGCCAGTAGTCCGGCGACAGGGAGCGTGCGTGAAAAACTGTTTTTT. Its protein is CASSPATGSVREKLFF.

This clonotype has a count of ten or more. The chain combines TRBV12-3 or TRBV12-4 with TRBJ2-7; D gene ambiguous. The CDR3 spans 11 residues. Trimming cost V 3 bases and J 5 bases, with 5 bases left between them. CDR3 sequence: CASSFVHEQYF. The CDR3 DNA reads as TGTGCCAGCAGTTTTGTTCACGAGCAGTACTTC.

This clonotype was counted many times. The V and J genes are TRBV4-1 and TRBJ1-4; D remains unclear. Germline lookup yields CDR1 MGHRA and CDR2 YSYEKL. This CDR3 spans 16 amino acids. V lost 0 bases, J lost 0 bases, and 8 bases lay in between. In DNA, the CDR3 is TGCGCCAGCAGCCAAGACAGACCTGCAACTAATGAAAAACTGTTTTTT. Translating it yields CASSQDRPATNEKLFF.

This clonotype was observed many times. The genes are TRBV7-9 and TRBJ1-1; D uncertain. V dropped 4 bases and J dropped 1 base, with 19 bases sitting between them. CDR1 SEHNR and CDR2 FQNEAQ come from the germline V gene (reference sequence). The CDR3 contains 17 residues. The CDR3 DNA is TGTGCCAGCAGCTCACCCGGAATGAGCTGGGGGAACACTGAAGCTTTCTTT. Amino acids: CASSSPGMSWGNTEAFF.

This clonotype occurred many times. The genes are TRBV29-1 and TRBJ1-2; TRBD1 agrees at 10 bases. V lost 7 bases to trimming and J lost 4 bases; unmatched junction nucleotides: 6. CDR3 length: 13 amino acids. CDR1 and CDR2 (germline): SQVTM, ANQGSEA. The CDR3 DNA reads TGCAGCGCTGGACAGGGGGAAGGCTATGGCTACACCTTC. Protein product: CSAGQGEGYGYTF.

By its share, this clonotype is medium-sized. The chain couples TRBV19 to TRBJ2-2, with D perhaps assigned TRBD1 or TRBD2 (6 bases each). Trimming took off 10 bases at V and 1 base at J, with 13 bases between the two ends. Looked up from germline, CDR1 is LNHDA and CDR2 is SQIVND (reference sequence). The CDR3 has 14 amino acids. The CDR3 DNA reads TGTGCCACCATGGGGGGACAGAACACCGGGGAGCTGTTTTTT. It yields the protein CATMGGQNTGELFF.

This clonotype was counted many times. The chain carries TRBV10-2 and TRBJ2-1, with 10 bases matching TRBD2. This CDR3 has 16 amino acids. Trimming removed 3 bases from V and 4 bases from J; junction bases left unmatched: 6. Germline V gene sequence: CDR1 WSHSY, CDR2 SAAADI. CDR3 in amino acids: CASSESGGARYNEQFF. Written as DNA, the CDR3 is TGCGCCAGCAGTGAAAGCGGGGGGGCCAGGTACAATGAGCAGTTCTTC.

This clonotype was seen many times. V is TRBV20-1 and J is TRBJ1-5; TRBD1 is a possible D gene (5 bases). The length of the CDR3 is 15 residues. In germline, CDR1 is DFQATT, CDR2 SNEGSKA (reference sequence). Trimming removed 4 bases from V and 1 base from J, with 14 bases in between. Here the CDR3 DNA reads TGCAGTGCTACCCGACAGAGGCTAAGCAATCAGCCCCAGCATTTT. Translating it yields CSATRQRLSNQPQHF.

This clonotype is deemed medium-sized. The rearrangement uses TRBV10-3 and TRBJ2-5; TRBD1 might be the D (6 bases). CDR3 length equals 13 residues. Trimming removed 11 bases from V and 3 bases from J, with 16 bases in between. Per the germline V gene, CDR1 is ENHRY and CDR2 is SYGVKD. CDR3 region: CASQLRGEETQYF. DNA of the CDR3: TGTGCCTCCCAGCTCAGGGGCGAAGAGACCCAGTACTTC.

In regard to this clonotype: Since a much larger clone is just one base distant, this may be a read error. V gene TRBV20-1 combines with J gene TRBJ1-6, with D uncertain. This CDR3 is 14 amino acids long. Germline CDR1 is DFQATT and CDR2 is SNEGSKA (reference sequence). Trimming pared 3 bases from V and 6 bases from J, leaving 12 bases between. The DNA for the CDR3 is TGCAGTGCTAGGCCCCGGGCCTCTAATTCACCCCTCCACTTT. Its translation: CSARPRASNSPLHF.

This clonotype occurred many times. The chain recombines TRBV12-3 or TRBV12-4 with TRBJ2-7; D possibly corresponds to TRBD1 (5 bases). V dropped 1 base and J dropped 5 bases, with 9 bases sitting between them. The CDR3 covers 13 residues. CDR3 region: CASSLDQGDEQYF. CDR3 sequence (DNA): TGTGCCAGCAGTTTAGACCAGGGCGACGAGCAGTACTTC.

In its sample, this clonotype was seen many times. The J gene is TRBJ1-2, the V gene TRBV4-1; 7 bases agree with TRBD1. The CDR3 covers 15 residues. V was clipped by 3 bases and J by 7 bases; unmatched bases: 11. Germline CDR1 is MGHRA and CDR2 is YSYEKL. The CDR3 nucleotides are TGCGCCAGCAGCCACGAATCCGGGACAGCCTTTGGCTACACCTTC. As protein: CASSHESGTAFGYTF.

Many counts were recorded for this clonotype. The chain uses TRBV12-3 or TRBV12-4 and TRBJ2-7; TRBD2 agrees at 8 bases. The CDR3 length is 16 residues. Germline trimming cut 5 bases from V and 7 bases from J; bases unmatched to any gene: 16. This CDR3 is CASSPHGSGGGIEQYF. DNA for the CDR3: TGTGCCAGCAGTCCCCATGGGAGCGGGGGTGGAATTGAGCAGTACTTC.

This clonotype has at least ten counts. DNA of the CDR3: TGCGCCAGCAGCCCGGGCCCTGGGGGATCGGGGGCCAACGTCCTGACTTTC. It is translated as CASSPGPGGSGANVLTF. J is TRBJ2-6 and V is TRBV5-1; D assignment may be TRBD1 or TRBD2 (5 bases each). CDR3 length equals 17 residues. Deletions cut 4 bases from V and 4 bases from J, with 18 bases between. Germline V lookup: CDR1 SGHRS, CDR2 YFSETQ.

This clonotype was observed many times. The genes are TRBV5-1 and TRBJ2-3; 9 bases map to TRBD1. Germline lookup yields CDR1 SGHRS and CDR2 YFSETQ. V shed 4 bases and J 1 base; nucleotides not matched to a gene: 4. The CDR3 is made up of 15 amino acids. The CDR3 spells CASSPGQGRTDTQYF. The CDR3 DNA reads TGCGCCAGCAGCCCTGGACAGGGGCGCACAGATACGCAGTATTTT.

This clonotype showed up many times. The chain has TRBV4-2 and TRBJ1-6; D is unresolved. The CDR3 contains 13 residues. In germline, CDR1 is LGHNA, CDR2 YNFKEQ. V dropped 3 bases and J dropped 9 bases, with 9 bases sitting between them. CDR3 nucleotides: TGTGCCAGCAGCCACCCAGACCTTTCACCCCTCCACTTT. Translating it yields CASSHPDLSPLHF.

This clonotype appeared many times. The V call is TRBV3-1, the J call TRBJ1-5; 9 nucleotides align to TRBD1. Germline lookup yields CDR1 LGHDT and CDR2 YNNKEL (reference sequence). The CDR3 is made up of 16 amino acids. V was clipped by 4 bases and J by 0 bases; unmatched bases: 4. The DNA of the CDR3 is TGTGCCAGCAGCCCCGGACAGGGGCTTAGCAATCAGCCCCAGCATTTT. Translating gives CASSPGQGLSNQPQHF.

This clonotype was counted many times. The V and J genes are TRBV24-1 and TRBJ2-3; no reliable D call. The CDR3 is 16 residues long. Germline V gives CDR1 KGHDR, CDR2 SFDVKD. Trimming shortened V by 1 base and J by 4 bases, and 14 bases separated the two germline ends. CDR3 loop: CATSDFGTDGADTQYF. CDR3 DNA sequence: TGTGCCACCAGTGATTTCGGCACAGATGGGGCAGATACGCAGTATTTT.

This rearrangement joins TRBV5-4 to TRBJ2-7; D is possibly TRBD2 (6 bases). V was clipped by 3 bases and J by 2 bases, with 15 bases between them. This CDR3 is built from 15 residues. Germline assignment: CDR1 SGHNT and CDR2 YYREEE (reference sequence). The CDR3 is CASSSSGRPTYEQYF. In DNA form, the CDR3 reads TGTGCCAGCAGCTCCTCCGGGAGACCAACCTACGAGCAGTACTTC.

The sample holds many counts of this clonotype. The rearrangement uses TRBV5-8 and TRBJ2-3; maybe TRBD1 (6 bases). The V gene's germline CDR1 is SGHTS and CDR2 YDEGEE. This CDR3 is 18 amino acids long. V gave up 0 bases and J gave up 0 bases, with 17 bases separating them. CDR3 residues: CASSLGLRLGQSTDTQYF. The CDR3 region has the DNA TGTGCCAGCAGCTTGGGGCTAAGACTGGGACAAAGCACAGATACGCAGTATTTT.

At least ten counts were recorded for this clonotype. The chain links TRBV30 to TRBJ2-7, with D unclear. This CDR3 contains 16 residues. V gave up 4 bases and J gave up 0 bases, with 19 bases separating them. Looked up from germline, CDR1 is GTSNPN and CDR2 is SVGIG (reference sequence). CDR3 in DNA: TGTGCCTGGATCCCTATTCCGGGCCCGAGCTCCTACGAGCAGTACTTC. Amino acid sequence: CAWIPIPGPSSYEQYF. The full variable domain, its missing parts supplied by reference TRBV30 and TRBJ2-7, is SQTIHQWPATLVQPVGSPLSLECTVEGTSNPNLYWYRQAAGRGLQLLFYSVGIGQISSEVPQNLSASRPQDRQFILSSKKLLLSDSGFYLCAWIPIPGPSSYEQYFGPGTRLTVT.

By share of the sample, this clonotype is medium-sized. The V and J genes are TRBV7-9 and TRBJ2-7; 9 bases are shared with TRBD1. The CDR3 is 14 amino acids. CDR1 is SEHNR and CDR2 is FQNEAQ in the germline V gene (reference sequence). Unmatched junction bases numbered 6, after V lost 4 bases and J lost 5 bases. The CDR3: CASSSRTGADEQYF. The CDR3 bases are TGTGCCAGCAGCTCCCGGACAGGGGCGGACGAGCAGTACTTC.